This T cell receptor (beta chain) emerged from a study of T-cell reconstitution after alpha-beta-depleted transplantation in children. General study findings and limits: Among T cells one year after transplant, newly produced cells accounted for most counts and diversity. Alpha-beta T cells about two months after transplant reportedly derived from several hundred expanded graft clones. For some patients, TCRbeta diversity was high at day 60 because of recipient T cells and thymic progenitors that survived.

This CDR3 has 15 residues. Germline lookup yields CDR1 MNHEY and CDR2 SVGAGI. Trimming took 4 bases from V and 1 from J; bases not matched to a gene: 6. A library of TCRbeta sequences, prepared with unique molecular identifiers, was generated. TCRdb processed the PCR reads anew with MiXCR; each CDR3 protein has one entry. Of 200,000 to 250,000 distinct CDR3 sequences listed, around 8% are singletons. In this sample, this clonotype turned up many times. No antigen is known for it. The TCR sequence derives from a male patient younger than 18 who had a stem cell transplant for acute lymphoblastic leukemia, so the T cells may come from the graft donor. The chain uses TRBV6-5 and TRBJ2-5; TRBD1 agrees at 7 bases. The sequences come from PBMCs, mostly from graft donor cells, collected 180 days after TCRalphabeta/CD19-depleted stem cell transplant. The CDR3 loop is CASSSLRQGQETQYF. As DNA, the CDR3 is TGTGCCAGCAGTTCCCTTCGACAGGGCCAAGAGACCCAGTACTTC.